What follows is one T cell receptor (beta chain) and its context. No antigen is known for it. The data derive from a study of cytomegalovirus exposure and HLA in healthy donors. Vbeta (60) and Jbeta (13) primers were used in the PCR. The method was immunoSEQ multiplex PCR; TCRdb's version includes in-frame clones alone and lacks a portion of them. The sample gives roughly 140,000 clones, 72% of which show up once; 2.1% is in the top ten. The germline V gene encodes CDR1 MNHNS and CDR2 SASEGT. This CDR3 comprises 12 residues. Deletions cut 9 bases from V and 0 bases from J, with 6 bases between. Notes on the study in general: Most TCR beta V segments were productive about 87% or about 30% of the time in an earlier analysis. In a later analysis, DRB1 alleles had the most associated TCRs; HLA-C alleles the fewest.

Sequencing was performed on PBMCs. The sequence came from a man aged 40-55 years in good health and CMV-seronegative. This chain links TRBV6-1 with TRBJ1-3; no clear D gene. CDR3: CARTSSGNTIYF. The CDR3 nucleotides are TGTGCCAGGACAAGCTCTGGAAACACCATATATTTT.